The entry below gives a single T cell receptor (beta chain) sequence along with its context. This entry is derived from a study of shared T cell receptors in the human thymus. The protocol was immunoSEQ multiplex PCR, while the TCRdb copy is restricted to in-frame clones and leaves out a portion. The sample lists about 730,000 clones; approximately 83% were seen once. The CDR3 covers 15 residues. Germline V gene data show CDR1 as MNHEY and CDR2 as SMNVEV (reference sequence). The V and J ends lost 7 bases and 0 bases, in that order; junction bases with no gene match: 8. The same sample was also studied in work on human thymus T cells. That work contributes: During corrective heart surgery, resections were taken, and the thymus tissue came from them. Within thymic and blood repertoires, V and J gene usage appeared to be biased. Reports from related research described highly overlapping thymic repertoires among unrelated individuals.

The chain is built from TRBV27 and TRBJ1-2; TRBD1 aligns across 7 bases. This TCR came from a girl under three years old with a congenital heart defect. Sequenced: thymocytes. The CDR3 sequence: CASKTGTAANYGYTF. CDR3 in DNA: TGTGCCAGCAAAACCGGGACAGCAGCTAACTATGGCTACACCTTC.